The 27 T cell receptor beta chains reported below all come from one sample, sequenced in a study of cytomegalovirus exposure and HLA in healthy donors. PCR amplification relied on 60 Vbeta primers (plus 13 Jbeta primers). The protocol was immunoSEQ multiplex PCR, while the TCRdb copy is restricted to in-frame clones and leaves out a portion. The sample lists 180,000 or so clones, less than 90% occurring once. The source material was PBMCs. These receptors all stem from a woman in her twenties or thirties in good health and CMV-seronegative.

This clone was detected only a few times. This chain links TRBV5-1 with TRBJ2-3, with D possibly matching TRBD2 (5 bases). The germline V gene encodes CDR1 SGHRS and CDR2 YFSETQ. V lost 4 bases to trimming and J lost 0 bases, with 15 bases between them. This CDR3 has 16 residues. The CDR3 DNA follows: TGCGCCAGCAGCCGCGGCGGAGGCACTAGCACAGATACGCAGTATTTT. It codes for CASSRGGGTSTDTQYF.

The chain recombines TRBV27 with TRBJ2-7; possible D gene TRBD2, 5 bases. There are 15 residues in the CDR3. V lost 5 bases, J lost 2 bases, and 16 bases lay in between. Germline V gives CDR1 MNHEY, CDR2 SMNVEV (reference sequence). CDR3 region: CASSVQGGGPYEQYF. CDR3 DNA sequence: TGTGCCAGCAGTGTTCAAGGAGGCGGGCCCTACGAGCAGTACTTC.

The chain couples TRBV7-9 to TRBJ2-1, with 10 bases aligning to TRBD1. Germline-derived CDR1 and CDR2 are SEHNR and FQNEAQ (reference sequence). After removal of 2 bases from V and 2 bases from J, the junction contained 9 bases not matched to a gene. The CDR3 runs to 18 residues. CDR3 in amino acids: CASSLPFRDRGTYNEQFF. The CDR3 region has the DNA TGTGCCAGCAGCTTACCCTTCCGGGACAGGGGAACCTACAATGAGCAGTTCTTC.

V gene TRBV5-6 combines with J gene TRBJ2-7, with 8 bases aligning to TRBD1. Germline V CDR1 and CDR2: SGHDT, YYEEEE. V lost 2 bases to trimming and J lost 1 base; unmatched junction nucleotides: 5. The CDR3 runs to 15 residues. CDR3 sequence (DNA): TGTGCCAGCAGCTTAGGGACAGGAATGTCCTACGAGCAGTACTTC. Translation gives CASSLGTGMSYEQYF.

This clone came up once. The chain couples TRBV5-1 to TRBJ2-3; 11 bases align to TRBD2. Germline V gene sequence: CDR1 SGHRS, CDR2 YFSETQ. V lost 0 bases to trimming and J lost 3 bases; unmatched junction nucleotides: 9. The length of the CDR3 is 18 residues. CDR3: CASSLASTTSGGTDTQYF. The CDR3 DNA sequence: TGCGCCAGCAGCTTGGCCTCGACCACTAGCGGGGGAACAGATACGCAGTATTTT.

This clone was counted a single time. CDR3 protein: CSVPTRGAEQFF. The CDR3, as DNA: TGCAGCGTTCCCACCCGCGGGGCTGAGCAGTTCTTC. The V call is TRBV29-1, the J call TRBJ2-1, with a possible D match to TRBD2 (6 bases). CDR3 size: 12 residues. CDR1 is SQVTM, CDR2 ANQGSEA, per germline. Deletions cut 5 bases from V and 9 bases from J, with 14 bases between.

V and J are TRBV28 and TRBJ2-1; tentative D call: TRBD2 (6 bases). Per the germline V gene, CDR1 is MDHEN and CDR2 is SYDVKM. This CDR3 spans 12 amino acids. With 8 bases removed from V and 6 bases from J, the gap between germline ends came to 11 bases. In nucleotides, the CDR3 is TGTGCCAGCGGGCGGGGAGGCAATGAGCAGTTCTTC. Translating it yields CASGRGGNEQFF. Looking up the rest from reference TRBV28 and TRBJ2-1 gives the full variable domain: DVKVTQSSRYLVKRTGEKVFLECVQDMDHENMFWYRQDPGLGLRLIYFSYDVKMKEKGDIPEGYSVSREKKERFSLILESASTNQTSMYLCASGRGGNEQFFGPGTRLTVL.

The V gene is TRBV27, the J gene TRBJ2-1, with TRBD2 as a possible D gene (6 bases). The CDR3 loop spans 16 amino acids. V lost 4 bases and J 0 bases, leaving 13 bases between the germline ends. Germline values: CDR1 MNHEY, CDR2 SMNVEV (reference sequence). This CDR3 reads CASSSRTKSSYNEQFF. For the CDR3, the DNA is TGTGCCAGCAGTTCGCGGACTAAAAGCTCCTACAATGAGCAGTTCTTC.

The chain combines TRBV10-1 with TRBJ2-1; 8 nucleotides match TRBD2. V was pared by 0 bases and J by 7 bases, with 5 bases of the junction left unmatched. Germline V gene lookup returns CDR1 WNHNN and CDR2 SYGVQD (reference sequence). The CDR3 contains 15 residues. The CDR3 coding sequence is TGCGCCAGCAGTGAGTCGGGACTAGGATTTAATGAGCAGTTCTTC. Protein sequence: CASSESGLGFNEQFF.

This chain joins TRBV27 and TRBJ2-7; 8 bases align to TRBD1. The CDR3 loop spans 16 amino acids. Trimming took 5 bases from V and 2 from J; bases not matched to a gene: 11. In germline, CDR1 is MNHEY, CDR2 SMNVEV (reference sequence). CDR3 region: CASSPSRGPYPYEQYF. The DNA of the CDR3 is TGTGCCAGCAGTCCCTCCAGGGGGCCCTACCCCTACGAGCAGTACTTC.

J is TRBJ2-1 and V is TRBV5-1, with 8 bases identical to TRBD2. The CDR3 runs to 15 residues. The J segment lost 2 bases and the V segment lost 0 bases, leaving 1 base of the junction unmatched. Germline-derived CDR1 and CDR2 are SGHRS and YFSETQ. CDR3 nucleotide sequence: TGCGCCAGCAGCTTGGTACTAGCGGCCTACAATGAGCAGTTCTTC. Translation gives CASSLVLAAYNEQFF.

About this clone itself: At one of its ends the junction is not consistent with the germline gene, which may arise from a read error. The chain recombines TRBV6-5 with TRBJ2-1, with 7 bases lining up with TRBD2. The CDR3 covers 13 residues. Germline-derived CDR1 and CDR2 are MNHEY and SVGAGI. Here the CDR3 reads CASSYGGTTRTIF. CDR3 DNA sequence: TGTGCCAGCAGTTACGGGGGGACTACTCGTACGATCTTC.

The chain recombines TRBV6-5 with TRBJ1-1, with a weak D call TRBD1 (6 bases). The germline gives CDR1 MNHEY, CDR2 SVGAGI. With 6 bases removed from V and 11 bases from J, the gap between germline ends came to 16 bases. This CDR3 region has 12 residues. CDR3 sequence (DNA): TGTGCCAGCAGAGCGAACAGGGCTACCGCTTTCTTT. This gives the protein CASRANRATAFF.

This chain connects TRBV7-9 to TRBJ2-5; D remains ambiguous. Per germline, CDR1 SEHNR and CDR2 FQNEAQ (reference sequence). The CDR3 runs 11 residues. V was shortened by 5 bases and J by 5 bases, with 6 bases between the two germline ends. The CDR3 DNA is TGTGCCAGCAGCCAAATGGAGACCCAGTACTTC. It is translated as CASSQMETQYF.

The rearrangement uses TRBV7-9 and TRBJ2-1; TRBD1 matches 8 bases. V lost 1 base and J lost 5; bases outside the gene matches: 7. This CDR3 contains 16 residues. The germline CDR1 and CDR2 sequences are SEHNR and FQNEAQ (reference sequence). The CDR3 DNA is TGTGCCAGCAGCTTAGGTGGACAGGGCGTCAACAATGAGCAGTTCTTC. It is translated as CASSLGGQGVNNEQFF. Variable domain in full (rest from reference TRBV7-9 and TRBJ2-1): DTGVSQNPRHKITKRGQNVTFRCDPISEHNRLYWYRQTLGQGPEFLTYFQNEAQLEKSRLLSDRFSAERPKGSFSTLEIQRTEQGDSAMYLCASSLGGQGVNNEQFFGPGTRLTVL.

V is TRBV5-1 and J is TRBJ2-3; no clear D. Per germline, CDR1 SGHRS and CDR2 YFSETQ. The germline V and J ends were trimmed by 4 bases and 2 bases, with 8 bases remaining between them. The CDR3 runs to 13 residues. CDR3 DNA: TGCGCCAGCAGCCGGTCGTCCACAGATACGCAGTATTTT. Translation: CASSRSSTDTQYF.

This sequence joins TRBV19 and TRBJ2-3, with D perhaps matching TRBD2 (7 bases). Germline assignment: CDR1 LNHDA and CDR2 SQIVND (reference sequence). CDR3 length: 16 amino acids. Trimming cost V 4 bases and J 0 bases, with 14 bases left between them. The CDR3 loop is CASSKLRGASTDTQYF. In DNA, the CDR3 is TGTGCCAGTAGTAAGCTCCGGGGGGCTAGCACAGATACGCAGTATTTT.

V gene TRBV4-1 combines with J gene TRBJ2-1, with D perhaps TRBD2 (6 bases). Germline assignment: CDR1 MGHRA and CDR2 YSYEKL. Trimming removed 3 bases from V and 0 bases from J, with 12 bases in between. CDR3 length equals 16 residues. This CDR3 reads CASSHRDLGSYNEQFF. The CDR3 DNA is TGCGCCAGCAGCCACCGGGACTTGGGCTCCTACAATGAGCAGTTCTTC.

The V and J genes are TRBV27 and TRBJ1-4; D not resolved. Germline V CDR1 and CDR2: MNHEY, SMNVEV (reference sequence). There are 14 residues in the CDR3. With 9 bases removed from V and 8 bases from J, the gap between germline ends came to 19 bases. The CDR3, as DNA: TGTGCCAGTACCAGGTTATCCGGGATGGAAAAACTGTTTTTT. Protein product: CASTRLSGMEKLFF.

V usage is TRBV28 and J usage is TRBJ2-7, with 8 bases identical to TRBD2. J was trimmed by 3 bases and V by 2 bases; bases with no gene match: 3. The CDR3 runs to 14 residues. Germline assignment: CDR1 MDHEN and CDR2 SYDVKM. CDR3 sequence (DNA): TGTGCCAGCAGTTTACGGGGGGGATTCTACGAGCAGTACTTC. It encodes CASSLRGGFYEQYF.

The CDR3 here is CASSVASGLYEQYF. For the CDR3, the DNA is TGTGCCAGCAGCGTTGCCAGCGGCCTTTACGAGCAGTACTTC. This chain links TRBV9 with TRBJ2-5; possible D gene TRBD2, 5 bases. Near its end, the DNA agrees better with TRBJ2-7, so the J call may be wrong. CDR3 length: 14 residues. Germline V gene lookup returns CDR1 SGDLS and CDR2 YYNGEE.

The J gene is TRBJ2-1, the V gene TRBV7-8, with 14 bases aligning to TRBD2. Germline CDR1 and CDR2: SGHVS and FQNEAQ. With V trimmed by 5 bases and J by 4 bases, 10 bases remained unmatched. This CDR3 region has 18 residues. CDR3 amino acids: CASSPLTSGRAAYNEQFF. The CDR3 bases are TGTGCCAGCAGCCCCCTGACTAGCGGGAGGGCGGCGTACAATGAGCAGTTCTTC.

The J gene is TRBJ1-4, the V gene TRBV4-2; TRBD1 might be the D (6 bases). CDR1 is LGHNA and CDR2 is YNFKEQ in the germline V gene. CDR3 size: 15 residues. V was cut by 2 bases and J by 5 bases, with 12 bases left in between. CDR3 loop: CASSQKDSVNEKLFF. Here the CDR3 DNA reads TGTGCCAGCAGCCAAAAGGACAGTGTGAATGAAAAACTGTTTTTT.

The chain links TRBV7-9 to TRBJ1-2; 7 bases line up with TRBD1. The CDR3 covers 16 residues. Germline lookup yields CDR1 SEHNR and CDR2 FQNEAQ (reference sequence). V shed 5 bases and J 0 bases; nucleotides not matched to a gene: 9. CDR3 in DNA: TGTGCCAGCAGCCCGCGGACAGGCCCCACTAACTATGGCTACACCTTC. It codes for CASSPRTGPTNYGYTF.

The genes are TRBV19 and TRBJ1-1; D might be TRBD1 (5 bases). V lost 6 bases and J 0 bases, leaving 17 bases between the germline ends. The length of the CDR3 is 16 residues. Germline V gives CDR1 LNHDA, CDR2 SQIVND (reference sequence). The CDR3 loop reads CASSRSWGDMNTEAFF. The CDR3 region has the DNA TGTGCCAGTAGCCGCTCGTGGGGCGACATGAACACTGAAGCTTTCTTT.

A note on this clone: Additional DNA sequences in this sample encode the identical CDR3. This chain joins TRBV2 and TRBJ2-7, with a tentative D call TRBD2 (5 bases). The germline CDR1 and CDR2 sequences are SNHLY and FYNNEI. The ends were cut back, 7 bases at V and 0 bases at J, with 7 bases in the middle. This CDR3 region has 12 residues. The CDR3 sequence: CASNGDSYEQYF. As DNA, the CDR3 is TGTGCCAGCAACGGGGACTCCTACGAGCAGTACTTC.

The chain couples TRBV11-2 to TRBJ2-1; weak D call: TRBD2 (7 bases). Germline V lookup: CDR1 SGHAT, CDR2 FQNNGV. The CDR3 is made up of 15 amino acids. Trimming stripped 4 bases from V and 8 bases from J, with 18 bases between. The CDR3 nucleotides are TGTGCCAGCAGCTGGGGGGGGGCGGCGCGGGATGAGCAGTTCTTC. Amino acids: CASSWGGAARDEQFF.